A single sample gave rise to the 10 T cell receptor beta chains below, sequenced in a study of vaccination and CD4 T cells after COVID-19. TCRdb called the PCR reads again in MiXCR, with one record for every CDR3 protein. The sample lists about 15,000 distinct CDR3 sequences; less than 70% were seen once. The specimen comprised CD4+ T cells from blood, sampled after SARS-CoV-2 vaccination. Source of these receptors: a human donor who had recovered from COVID-19.

This chain connects TRBV19 to TRBJ1-5; D possibly corresponds to TRBD1 (6 bases). V was cut by 5 bases and J by 3 bases, with 14 bases left in between. The V gene's germline CDR1 is LNHDA and CDR2 SQIVND (reference sequence). This CDR3 spans 15 amino acids. The CDR3 loop reads CASSLLTGSNQPQHF. Here the CDR3 DNA reads TGTGCCAGTAGTCTCCTAACAGGGTCCAATCAGCCCCAGCATTTT.

The chain employs TRBV20-1 and TRBJ2-1; 10 bases match TRBD2. Unmatched junction bases numbered 7, after V lost 5 bases and J lost 3 bases. CDR3 size: 15 residues. Looked up from germline, CDR1 is DFQATT and CDR2 is SNEGSKA (reference sequence). CDR3 region: CSAPNLAGDYNEQFF. In nucleotides, the CDR3 is TGCAGTGCTCCAAACCTAGCGGGGGACTACAATGAGCAGTTCTTC.

The chain employs TRBV7-2 and TRBJ1-1; D unclear. Germline V gene lookup returns CDR1 SGHTA and CDR2 FQGNSA. The CDR3 is 14 amino acids. V was trimmed by 4 bases and J by 0 bases, leaving 9 bases between them. Here the CDR3 reads CASSSVGMNTEAFF. The CDR3 DNA reads TGTGCCAGCAGCTCCGTAGGCATGAACACTGAAGCTTTCTTT. Looking up the rest from reference TRBV7-2 and TRBJ1-1 gives the full variable domain: GAGVSQSPSNKVTEKGKDVELRCDPISGHTALYWYRQSLGQGLEFLIYFQGNSAPDKSGLPSDRFSAERTGGSVSTLTIQRTQQEDSAVYLCASSSVGMNTEAFFGQGTRLTVV.

The V call is TRBV7-2, the J call TRBJ2-2, with D possibly TRBD1 on 6 matching bases. CDR3 length equals 15 residues. Trimming removed 4 bases at V and 5 bases at J, with 14 bases between. The germline V gene encodes CDR1 SGHTA and CDR2 FQGNSA. This CDR3 reads CASSSQGYGTGELFF. In nucleotides, the CDR3 is TGTGCCAGCAGCTCACAGGGTTATGGTACCGGGGAGCTGTTTTTT.

The rearrangement joins TRBV6-1 to TRBJ1-6; D might be TRBD1 (5 bases). Germline V gene lookup returns CDR1 MNHNS and CDR2 SASEGT. V was clipped by 7 bases and J by 9 bases, with 16 bases between them. The CDR3 consists of 14 residues. In nucleotides, the CDR3 is TGTGCCAGCAAGCTGACAGATATCGGTTCACCCCTCCACTTT. It is translated as CASKLTDIGSPLHF.

This clonotype has a handful of counts. This chain links TRBV30 with TRBJ1-6, with D possibly matching TRBD1 (6 bases). The CDR3 consists of 13 residues. Per germline, CDR1 GTSNPN and CDR2 SVGIG (reference sequence). Trimming took off 3 bases at V and 7 bases at J, with 10 bases between the two ends. The DNA for the CDR3 is TGTGCCTGGAGACAAGGGGGGAATTCACCCCTCCACTTT. Encoded protein: CAWRQGGNSPLHF.

V and J are TRBV28 and TRBJ1-1; a weak D match, TRBD1 (5 bases). V was pared by 6 bases and J by 6 bases, with 17 bases between. The CDR3 sequence is 14 residues long. The germline V gene has CDR1 MDHEN and CDR2 SYDVKM. The CDR3 loop reads CASSPRGRLAEAFF. The CDR3 DNA reads as TGTGCCAGCAGCCCCCGGGGGAGGCTTGCTGAAGCTTTCTTT.

The chain is built from TRBV20-1 and TRBJ2-1, with 8 bases aligning to TRBD2. Germline CDR1 reads DFQATT; CDR2 reads SNEGSKA (reference sequence). This CDR3 is built from 16 residues. The V segment lost 4 bases and the J segment 4 bases; nucleotides outside the gene matches: 12. The CDR3 DNA sequence: TGCAGTGCTACGGGCTGGTTCGGCGGGAGGTACAATGAGCAGTTCTTC. Its protein product is CSATGWFGGRYNEQFF.

The chain joins TRBV12-3 or TRBV12-4 to TRBJ1-6; 7 nucleotides line up with TRBD1. The CDR3 sequence is 14 residues long. Unmatched junction bases numbered 14, after V lost 6 bases and J lost 15 bases. The CDR3 loop is CASRQDRDRGVLHF. DNA of the CDR3: TGTGCCAGCAGGCAAGACAGGGACCGAGGGGTCCTCCACTTT.

There are a few counts of this clonotype. The chain couples TRBV7-2 to TRBJ2-5, with 9 positions matching TRBD1. The V segment lost 7 bases and the J segment 7 bases; nucleotides outside the gene matches: 7. Germline-derived CDR1 and CDR2 are SGHTA and FQGNSA. This CDR3 contains 13 residues. The CDR3 sequence: CASTTGQGTTQYF. CDR3 nucleotides: TGTGCCAGCACCACGGGACAGGGTACGACCCAGTACTTC.